A selection of T cell receptor beta chains follows, all from one sample in a study of T-cell memory formation after mild COVID-19. TCRdb passed the 5' RACE reads through MiXCR, listing each CDR3 protein once. The profile shows roughly 310,000 distinct CDR3 sequences, about 15% of them singletons. The sequenced material came from PBMCs or a T cell subset sorted from them (not recorded which). These receptor sequences come from a man aged 18 to 30 who had mild COVID-19 (a few samples of this study predate the infection). Cell type and time point are not known. Each CDR3 is given with its conserved first and last residue. A clone size is listed for some rows: how often the clone was seen (once, few, many), or a class if it is expanded.

j_gene: TRBJ1-3
v_gene: TRBV11-2
abundance: NA
CDR3aa: CASTRGPGNTIYF

j_gene: TRBJ1-4
v_gene: TRBV19
abundance: NA
CDR3aa: CASRPGGVREKLFF

j_gene: TRBJ1-3
v_gene: TRBV20-1
abundance: few
CDR3aa: CSAYRGGNTIYF

j_gene: TRBJ1-5
v_gene: TRBV7-9
abundance: many
CDR3aa: CASSLGVNQPQHF

j_gene: TRBJ2-3
v_gene: TRBV4-1
abundance: NA
CDR3aa: CASSLRGQDSSYTQYF

j_gene: TRBJ2-2
v_gene: TRBV2
abundance: NA
CDR3aa: CATQDSDGGELFF

j_gene: TRBJ2-3
v_gene: TRBV29-1
abundance: NA
CDR3aa: CSVQDIDTDTQYF

j_gene: TRBJ2-5
v_gene: TRBV5-1
abundance: few
CDR3aa: CASSEPQETQYF

j_gene: TRBJ1-2
v_gene: TRBV7-2
abundance: NA
CDR3aa: CASSLGGPGQGAYGYTF

j_gene: TRBJ2-5
v_gene: TRBV3-1
abundance: few
CDR3aa: CASSQGVESQETQYF

j_gene: TRBJ1-1
v_gene: TRBV4-3
abundance: NA
CDR3aa: CASSQDWAGDTEAFF

j_gene: TRBJ2-7
v_gene: TRBV6-5
abundance: NA
CDR3aa: CASSSLAGGNYEQYF

j_gene: TRBJ1-1
v_gene: TRBV10-1
abundance: NA
CDR3aa: CASSESRQGKDYTEAFF

j_gene: TRBJ1-6
v_gene: TRBV7-3
abundance: NA
CDR3aa: CASSEGQGYSPLHF

j_gene: TRBJ2-6
v_gene: TRBV29-1
abundance: few
CDR3aa: CSVDVLGANVLTF

j_gene: TRBJ2-2
v_gene: TRBV29-1
abundance: NA
CDR3aa: CSVATQNTGELFF

j_gene: TRBJ2-3
v_gene: TRBV12-3/TRBV12-4
abundance: many
CDR3aa: CAMGGESSTDTQYF

j_gene: TRBJ1-2
v_gene: TRBV29-1
abundance: few
CDR3aa: CSVGTDSNYGYTF

j_gene: TRBJ1-2
v_gene: TRBV12-3/TRBV12-4
abundance: many
CDR3aa: CASSPGGSGGGYTF

j_gene: TRBJ1-3
v_gene: TRBV10-3
abundance: NA
CDR3aa: CAISESLGTGNTIYF

j_gene: TRBJ2-5
v_gene: TRBV7-8
abundance: few
CDR3aa: CASSGNPQETQYF

j_gene: TRBJ1-5
v_gene: TRBV6-2/TRBV6-3
abundance: few
CDR3aa: CASSYVEGPPHF

j_gene: TRBJ1-1
v_gene: TRBV7-2
abundance: few
CDR3aa: CASSLAIFNTEAFF

j_gene: TRBJ2-1
v_gene: TRBV7-6
abundance: NA
CDR3aa: CASSHPFGPDNEQFF

j_gene: TRBJ1-2
v_gene: TRBV7-9
abundance: NA
CDR3aa: CASSHDSSVYGYTF

j_gene: TRBJ2-3
v_gene: TRBV28
abundance: few
CDR3aa: CASSPPGGVTDTQYF

j_gene: TRBJ1-1
v_gene: TRBV7-6
abundance: NA
CDR3aa: CASSPGTGYNTEAFF

j_gene: TRBJ2-5
v_gene: TRBV9
abundance: once
CDR3aa: CASSVAPGAEETQYF

j_gene: TRBJ1-1
v_gene: TRBV7-9
abundance: NA
CDR3aa: CASSLADLRTGKNTEAFF

j_gene: TRBJ2-1
v_gene: TRBV9
abundance: few
CDR3aa: CASSEPAGTHNEQFF

j_gene: TRBJ2-5
v_gene: TRBV29-1
abundance: NA
CDR3aa: CSAGKGGETQYF

j_gene: TRBJ1-2
v_gene: TRBV19
abundance: few
CDR3aa: CASTDAEPGGRYGYTF

j_gene: TRBJ2-3
v_gene: TRBV6-5
abundance: many
CDR3aa: CASRMTSGTDTQYF

j_gene: TRBJ1-6
v_gene: TRBV12-3/TRBV12-4
abundance: NA
CDR3aa: CASSRHPVVFSYNSPLHF

j_gene: TRBJ2-2
v_gene: TRBV5-4
abundance: NA
CDR3aa: CASSLVSAASLTGELFF

j_gene: TRBJ1-1
v_gene: TRBV18
abundance: few
CDR3aa: CASSPWGGANTEAFF

j_gene: TRBJ2-1
v_gene: TRBV5-1
abundance: few
CDR3aa: CASSLGTSGGEDEQFF

j_gene: TRBJ1-2
v_gene: TRBV20-1
abundance: NA
CDR3aa: CSAGTGRYYGYTF

j_gene: TRBJ2-7
v_gene: TRBV7-2
abundance: few
CDR3aa: CASSLGDRTYEQYF

j_gene: TRBJ2-6
v_gene: TRBV9
abundance: few
CDR3aa: CASSAPPGSVGHPPGANVLTF

j_gene: TRBJ1-5
v_gene: TRBV2
abundance: NA
CDR3aa: CASSEPVDNQPQHF

j_gene: TRBJ2-2
v_gene: TRBV7-6
abundance: many
CDR3aa: CASRDTLRGGELFF